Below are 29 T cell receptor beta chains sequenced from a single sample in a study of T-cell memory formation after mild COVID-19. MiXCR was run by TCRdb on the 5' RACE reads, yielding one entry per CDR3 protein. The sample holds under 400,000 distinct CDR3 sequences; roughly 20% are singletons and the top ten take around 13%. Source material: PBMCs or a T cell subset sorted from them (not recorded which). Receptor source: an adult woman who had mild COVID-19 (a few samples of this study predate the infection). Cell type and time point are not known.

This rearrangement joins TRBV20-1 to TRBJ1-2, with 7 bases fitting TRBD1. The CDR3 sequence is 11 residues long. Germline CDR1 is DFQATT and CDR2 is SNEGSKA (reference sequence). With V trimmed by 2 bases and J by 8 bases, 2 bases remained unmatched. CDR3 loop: CSARRQGGYTF. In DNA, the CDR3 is TGCAGTGCTAGAAGACAGGGAGGCTACACCTTC.

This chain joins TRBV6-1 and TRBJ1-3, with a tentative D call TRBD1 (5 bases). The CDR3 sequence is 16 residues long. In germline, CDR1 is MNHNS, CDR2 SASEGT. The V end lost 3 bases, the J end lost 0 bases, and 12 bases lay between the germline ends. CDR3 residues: CASSEGGATSGNTIYF. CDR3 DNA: TGTGCCAGCAGTGAGGGAGGGGCGACCTCTGGAAACACCATATATTTT.

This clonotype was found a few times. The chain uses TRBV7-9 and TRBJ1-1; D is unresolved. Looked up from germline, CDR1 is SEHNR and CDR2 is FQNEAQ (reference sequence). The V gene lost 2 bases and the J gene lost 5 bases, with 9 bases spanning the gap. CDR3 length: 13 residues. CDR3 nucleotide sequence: TGTGCCAGCAGCTTAAGCAGCGTAACTGAAGCTTTCTTT. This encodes CASSLSSVTEAFF.

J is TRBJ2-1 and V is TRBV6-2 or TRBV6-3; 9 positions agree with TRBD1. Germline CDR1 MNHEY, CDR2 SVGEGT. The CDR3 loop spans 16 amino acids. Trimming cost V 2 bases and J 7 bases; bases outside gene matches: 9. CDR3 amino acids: CASSYPMTGGSNEQFF. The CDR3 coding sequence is TGTGCCAGCAGTTACCCGATGACAGGGGGTTCGAATGAGCAGTTCTTC.

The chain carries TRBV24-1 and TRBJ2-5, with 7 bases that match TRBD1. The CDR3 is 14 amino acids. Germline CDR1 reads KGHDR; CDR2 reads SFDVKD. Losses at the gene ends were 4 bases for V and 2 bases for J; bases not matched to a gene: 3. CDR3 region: CATSDPGQQETQYF. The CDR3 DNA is TGTGCCACCAGTGACCCGGGACAGCAAGAGACCCAGTACTTC.

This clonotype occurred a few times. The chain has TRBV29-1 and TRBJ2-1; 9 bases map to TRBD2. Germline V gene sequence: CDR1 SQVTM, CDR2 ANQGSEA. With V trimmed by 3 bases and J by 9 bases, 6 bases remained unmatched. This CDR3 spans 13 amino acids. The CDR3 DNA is TGCAGCGTTGACGTAGCGGGAGAGGGTGAGCAGTTCTTC. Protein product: CSVDVAGEGEQFF.

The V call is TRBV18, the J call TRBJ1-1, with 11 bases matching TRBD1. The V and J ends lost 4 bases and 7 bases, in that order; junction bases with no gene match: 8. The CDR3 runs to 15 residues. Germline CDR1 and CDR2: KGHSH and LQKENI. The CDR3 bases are TGTGCCAGCTCACTGTCGGGACAGGGGGAGGTTGAAGCTTTCTTT. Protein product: CASSLSGQGEVEAFF.

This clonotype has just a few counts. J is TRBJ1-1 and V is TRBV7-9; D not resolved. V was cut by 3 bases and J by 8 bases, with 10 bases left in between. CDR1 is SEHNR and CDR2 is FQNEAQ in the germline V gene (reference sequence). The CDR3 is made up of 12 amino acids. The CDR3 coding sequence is TGTGCCAGCAGCTTCGGATTCAGGGAAGCTTTCTTT. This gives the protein CASSFGFREAFF.

The CDR3 here is CASSYGTSGSFVGEQFF. As DNA, the CDR3 is TGTGCCAGCAGTTACGGGACTAGCGGGAGCTTTGTTGGGGAGCAGTTCTTC. V and J are TRBV6-2 or TRBV6-3 and TRBJ2-1, with 14 bases aligning to TRBD2. Looked up from germline, CDR1 is MNHEY and CDR2 is SVGEGT. The junction had 10 bases not matched to a gene; V was cut back by 2 bases and J by 10 bases. The CDR3 spans 17 residues.

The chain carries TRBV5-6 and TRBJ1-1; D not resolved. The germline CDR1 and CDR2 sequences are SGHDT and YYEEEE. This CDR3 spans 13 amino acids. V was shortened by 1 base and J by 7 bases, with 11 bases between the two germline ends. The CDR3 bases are TGTGCCAGCAGCTTGTATCGTCCGGATGAAGCTTTCTTT. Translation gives CASSLYRPDEAFF.

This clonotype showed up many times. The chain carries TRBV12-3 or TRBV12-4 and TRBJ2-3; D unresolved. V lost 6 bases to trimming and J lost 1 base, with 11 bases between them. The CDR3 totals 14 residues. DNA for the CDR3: TGTGCCAGCAGCACTCTGTGGGGCACAGATACGCAGTATTTT. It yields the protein CASSTLWGTDTQYF.

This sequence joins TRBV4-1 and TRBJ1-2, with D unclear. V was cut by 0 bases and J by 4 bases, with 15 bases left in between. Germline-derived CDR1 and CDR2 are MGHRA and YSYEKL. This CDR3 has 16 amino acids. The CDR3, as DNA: TGCGCCAGCAGCCAAGAACGGCAGGCCCGGGGCTATGGCTACACCTTC. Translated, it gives CASSQERQARGYGYTF.

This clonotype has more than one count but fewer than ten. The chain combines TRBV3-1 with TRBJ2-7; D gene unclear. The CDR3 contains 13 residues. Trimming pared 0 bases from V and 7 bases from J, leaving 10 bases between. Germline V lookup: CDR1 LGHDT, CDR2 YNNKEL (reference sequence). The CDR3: CASSQDNSLEQYF. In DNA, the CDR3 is TGTGCCAGCAGCCAAGATAACAGTTTGGAGCAGTACTTC.

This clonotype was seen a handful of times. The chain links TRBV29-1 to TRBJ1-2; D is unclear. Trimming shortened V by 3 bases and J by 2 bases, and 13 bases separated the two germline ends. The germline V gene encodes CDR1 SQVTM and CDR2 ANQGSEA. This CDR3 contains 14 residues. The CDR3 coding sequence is TGCAGCGTTGAGGGAGGTCAGACCAACTATGGCTACACCTTC. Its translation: CSVEGGQTNYGYTF.

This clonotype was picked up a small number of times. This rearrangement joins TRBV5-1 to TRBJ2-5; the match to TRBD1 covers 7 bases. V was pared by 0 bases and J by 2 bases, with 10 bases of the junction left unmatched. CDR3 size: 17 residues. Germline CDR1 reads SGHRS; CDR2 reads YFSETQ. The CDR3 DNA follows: TGCGCCAGCAGCTTGGGATTTGGGACAGATAGACAAGAGACCCAGTACTTC. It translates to CASSLGFGTDRQETQYF.

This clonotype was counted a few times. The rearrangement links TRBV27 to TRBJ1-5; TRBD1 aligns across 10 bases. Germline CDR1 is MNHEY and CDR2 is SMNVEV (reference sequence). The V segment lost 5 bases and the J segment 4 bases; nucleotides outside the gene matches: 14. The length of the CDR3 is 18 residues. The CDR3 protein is CASSLTGGSLIVNQPQHF. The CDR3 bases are TGTGCCAGCAGTCTGACAGGGGGCTCTCTTATCGTGAATCAGCCCCAGCATTTT.

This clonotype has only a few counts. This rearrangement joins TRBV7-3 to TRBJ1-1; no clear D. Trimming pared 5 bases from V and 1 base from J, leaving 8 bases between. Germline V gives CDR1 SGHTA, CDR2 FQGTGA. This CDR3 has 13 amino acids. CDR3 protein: CASSPQQNTEAFF. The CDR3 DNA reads TGTGCCAGCAGCCCCCAACAGAACACTGAAGCTTTCTTT. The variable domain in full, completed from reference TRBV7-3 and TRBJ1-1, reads GAGVSQTPSNKVTEKGKYVELRCDPISGHTALYWYRQSLGQGPEFLIYFQGTGAADDSGLPNDRFFAVRPEGSVSTLKIQRTERGDSAVYLCASSPQQNTEAFFGQGTRLTVV.

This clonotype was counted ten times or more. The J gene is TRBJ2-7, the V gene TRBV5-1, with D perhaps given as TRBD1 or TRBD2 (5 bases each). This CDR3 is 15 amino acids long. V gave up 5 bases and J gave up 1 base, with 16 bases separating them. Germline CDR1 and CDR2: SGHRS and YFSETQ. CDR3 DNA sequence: TGCGCCAGCAGGTTGACGGACGGGGCTTCCTACGAGCAGTACTTC. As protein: CASRLTDGASYEQYF.

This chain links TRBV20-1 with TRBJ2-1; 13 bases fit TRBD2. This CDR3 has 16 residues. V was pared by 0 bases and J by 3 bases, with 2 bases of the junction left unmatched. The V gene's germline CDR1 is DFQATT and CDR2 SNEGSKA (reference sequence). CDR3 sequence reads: CSAREGLAGSYNEQFF. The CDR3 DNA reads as TGCAGTGCTAGAGAGGGACTAGCGGGGAGCTACAATGAGCAGTTCTTC.

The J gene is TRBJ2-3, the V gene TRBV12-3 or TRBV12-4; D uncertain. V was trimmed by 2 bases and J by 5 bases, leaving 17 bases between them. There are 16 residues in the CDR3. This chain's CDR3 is CASSLFETRRGDTQYF. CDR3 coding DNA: TGTGCCAGCAGTTTATTTGAAACTCGACGTGGAGATACGCAGTATTTT.

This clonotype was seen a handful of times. The DNA for the CDR3 is TGTGCCAGCTCACCCCCCGGGACAGGGGGCTACGAGCAGTACTTC. It yields the protein CASSPPGTGGYEQYF. The chain has TRBV18 and TRBJ2-7; 11 positions agree with TRBD1. CDR3 length: 15 amino acids. V shed 3 bases and J 3 bases; nucleotides not matched to a gene: 4. The germline V gene encodes CDR1 KGHSH and CDR2 LQKENI.

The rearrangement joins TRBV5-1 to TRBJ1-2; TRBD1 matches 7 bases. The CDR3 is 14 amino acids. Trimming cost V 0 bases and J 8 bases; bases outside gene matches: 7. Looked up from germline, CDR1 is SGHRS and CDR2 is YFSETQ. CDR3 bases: TGCGCCAGCAGCTTGGAGACAGGGCTGGGAGGCTACACCTTC. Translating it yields CASSLETGLGGYTF.

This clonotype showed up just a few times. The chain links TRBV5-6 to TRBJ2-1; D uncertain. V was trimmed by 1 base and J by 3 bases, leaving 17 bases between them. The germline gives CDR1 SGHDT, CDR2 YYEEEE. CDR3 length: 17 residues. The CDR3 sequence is CASSLSIFRARYNEQFF. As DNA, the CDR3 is TGTGCCAGCAGCTTGAGTATCTTCAGAGCTCGCTACAATGAGCAGTTCTTC.

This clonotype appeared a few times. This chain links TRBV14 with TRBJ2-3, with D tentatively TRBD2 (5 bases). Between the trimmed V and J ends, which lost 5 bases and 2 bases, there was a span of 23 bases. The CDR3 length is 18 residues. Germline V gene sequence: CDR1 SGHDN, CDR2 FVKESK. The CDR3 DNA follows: TGTGCCAGCAGCAGCAGGATCACCAGTAGGAGGCTCACAGATACGCAGTATTTT. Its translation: CASSSRITSRRLTDTQYF.

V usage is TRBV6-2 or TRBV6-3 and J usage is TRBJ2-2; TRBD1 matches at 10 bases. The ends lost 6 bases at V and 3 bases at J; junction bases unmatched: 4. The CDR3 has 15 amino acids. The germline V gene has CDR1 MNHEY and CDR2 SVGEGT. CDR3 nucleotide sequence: TGTGCCAGCAGACCGACAGGGGGCTACACCGGGGAGCTGTTTTTT. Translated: CASRPTGGYTGELFF.

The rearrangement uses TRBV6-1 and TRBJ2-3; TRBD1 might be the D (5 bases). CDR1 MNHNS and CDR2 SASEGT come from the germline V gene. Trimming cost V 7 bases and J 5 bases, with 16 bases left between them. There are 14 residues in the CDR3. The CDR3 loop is CASIRGSVRDTQYF. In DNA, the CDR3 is TGTGCCAGCATAAGGGGAAGTGTAAGAGATACGCAGTATTTT.

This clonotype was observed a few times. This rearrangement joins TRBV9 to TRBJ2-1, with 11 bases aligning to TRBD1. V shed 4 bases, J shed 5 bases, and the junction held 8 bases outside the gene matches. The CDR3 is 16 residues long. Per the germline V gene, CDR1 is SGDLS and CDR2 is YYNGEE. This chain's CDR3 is CASSIRGTGGNNEQFF. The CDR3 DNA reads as TGTGCCAGCAGCATACGAGGGACAGGGGGTAACAATGAGCAGTTCTTC.

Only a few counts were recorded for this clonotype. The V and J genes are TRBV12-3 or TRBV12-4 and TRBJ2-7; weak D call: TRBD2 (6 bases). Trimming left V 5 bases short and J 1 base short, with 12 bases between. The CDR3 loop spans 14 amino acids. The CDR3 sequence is CASSPSVPSYEQYF. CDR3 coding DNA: TGTGCCAGCAGTCCTAGCGTCCCGTCCTACGAGCAGTACTTC.

This CDR3 reads CASTGGWDTEAFF. DNA for the CDR3: TGTGCCTCGACAGGGGGGTGGGACACTGAAGCTTTCTTT. The chain uses TRBV27 and TRBJ1-1; 9 bases are a match to TRBD1. The trim removed 11 bases at V and 3 bases at J, leaving 7 bases unmatched. Germline V gives CDR1 MNHEY, CDR2 SMNVEV (reference sequence). The CDR3 extends over 13 amino acids.